This T cell receptor (beta chain) originates from a study of beta chain features in type 1 diabetes. Expressed TCRB transcripts were sequenced after all isolated RNA was converted to cDNA. TCRdb's copy holds only in-frame clones and misses some; the assay was immunoSEQ multiplex PCR. The table has some 350,000 clones, 13% seen once. A word on this clone: Its antigen remains unidentified.

Study-level findings and limits: Shortening of TCRB CDR3s, moderate but significant, appeared in all four CD4+ subsets of Type 1 diabetes patients. Insertions were fewer and deletions more numerous at VDJ junctions in type 1 diabetes patients.

This CDR3 is built from 16 residues. Germline CDR1 and CDR2: SGHNT and YYREEE (reference sequence). The V end was cut by 0 bases, the J end by 0 bases, with 10 bases between. This receptor was obtained from a woman younger than 30 with type 1 diabetes. Sequencing was carried out using naive CD4+ T cells from blood. The chain is built from TRBV5-4 and TRBJ2-4, with D possibly TRBD1 on 5 matching bases. CDR3 DNA: TGTGCCAGCAGCTTGGCGCCAGGGCCAGCCAAAAACATTCAGTACTTC. It codes for CASSLAPGPAKNIQYF. The full variable domain, its missing parts supplied by reference TRBV5-4 and TRBJ2-4, is ETGVTQSPTHLIKTRGQQVTLRCSSQSGHNTVSWYQQALGQGPQFIFQYYREEENGRGNFPPRFSGLQFPNYSSELNVNALELDDSALYLCASSLAPGPAKNIQYFGAGTRLSVL.